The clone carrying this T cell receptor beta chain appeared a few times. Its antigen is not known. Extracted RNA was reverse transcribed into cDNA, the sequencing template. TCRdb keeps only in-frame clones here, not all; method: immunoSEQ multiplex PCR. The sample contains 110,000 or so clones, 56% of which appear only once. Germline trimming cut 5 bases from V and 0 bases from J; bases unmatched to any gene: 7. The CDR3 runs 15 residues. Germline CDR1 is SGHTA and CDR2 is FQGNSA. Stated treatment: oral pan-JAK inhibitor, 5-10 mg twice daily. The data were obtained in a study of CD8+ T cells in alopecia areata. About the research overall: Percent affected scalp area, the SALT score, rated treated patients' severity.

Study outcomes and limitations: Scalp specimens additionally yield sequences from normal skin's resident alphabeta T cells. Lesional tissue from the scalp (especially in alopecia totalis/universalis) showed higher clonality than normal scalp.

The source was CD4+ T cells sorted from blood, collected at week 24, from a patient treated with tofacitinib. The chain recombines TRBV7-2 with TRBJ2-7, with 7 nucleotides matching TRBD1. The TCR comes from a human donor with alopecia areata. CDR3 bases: TGTGCCAGCAGCCTTAGACAGGGCCCCTCCTACGAGCAGTACTTC. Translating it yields CASSLRQGPSYEQYF.